This T cell receptor beta chain is drawn from a study of T cell responses to AZD1222 COVID-19 vaccine. Study overall: Pooled together were second doses at about 4 or about 12 weeks.

Profiled with immunoSEQ multiplex PCR; TCRdb holds only in-frame clones, not every one. The sample has roughly 98,000 clones, approximately 90% seen once. The starting material was peripheral blood, obtained on day 0 of AZD1222 vaccination. The source of this sequence is an adult in good health.

In nucleotides, the CDR3 is TGTGCCAGCAGCCCCTTACAGGGTTCGAACACTGAAGCTTTCTTT. It encodes CASSPLQGSNTEAFF. The genes are TRBV9 and TRBJ1-1, with D possibly TRBD1 on 6 matching bases. Germline-derived CDR1 and CDR2 are SGDLS and YYNGEE. V shed 4 bases and J shed 1 base, with 14 bases lying between them. CDR3 length equals 15 residues.